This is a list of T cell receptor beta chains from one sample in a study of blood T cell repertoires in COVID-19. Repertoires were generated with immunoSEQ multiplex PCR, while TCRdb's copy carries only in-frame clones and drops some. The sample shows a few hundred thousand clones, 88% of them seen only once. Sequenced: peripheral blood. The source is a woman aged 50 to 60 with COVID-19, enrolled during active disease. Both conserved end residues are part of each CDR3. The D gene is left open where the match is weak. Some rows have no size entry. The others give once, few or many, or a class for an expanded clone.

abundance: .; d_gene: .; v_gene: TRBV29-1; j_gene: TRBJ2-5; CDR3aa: CSIRQVQETQYF; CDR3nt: TGCAGCATCCGACAGGTCCAAGAGACCCAGTACTTC
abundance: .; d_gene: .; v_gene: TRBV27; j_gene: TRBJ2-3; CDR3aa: CASRSGTGGPTSTDTQYF; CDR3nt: TGTGCCAGCAGGAGTGGGACGGGGGGCCCTACTAGCACAGATACGCAGTATTTT
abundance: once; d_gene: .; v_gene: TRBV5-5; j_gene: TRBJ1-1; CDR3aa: CASSLWGRGTEAFF; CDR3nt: TGTGCCAGCAGCTTGTGGGGGAGGGGTACTGAAGCTTTCTTT
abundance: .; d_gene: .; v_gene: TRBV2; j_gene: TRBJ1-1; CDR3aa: CASSESVQGAFF; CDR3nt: TGTGCCAGCAGTGAATCGGTCCAGGGAGCTTTCTTT
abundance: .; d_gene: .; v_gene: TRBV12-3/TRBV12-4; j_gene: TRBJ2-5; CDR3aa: CASSLGPSMYF; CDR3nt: TGTGCCAGCAGTTTAGGGCCGTCGATGTACTTC
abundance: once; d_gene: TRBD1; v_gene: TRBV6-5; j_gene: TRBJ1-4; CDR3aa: CASRRTGTGDEKLFF; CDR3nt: TGTGCCAGCAGGAGAACCGGGACAGGGGATGAAAAACTGTTTTTT
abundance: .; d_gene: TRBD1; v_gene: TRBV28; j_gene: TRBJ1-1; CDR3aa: CASSSLRRRGRTEAFF; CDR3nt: TGTGCCAGCAGTTCCCTTCGGCGGAGGGGGCGCACTGAAGCTTTCTTT
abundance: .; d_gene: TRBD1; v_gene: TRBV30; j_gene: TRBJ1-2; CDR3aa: CAWSVMAGGYVYTF; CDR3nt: TGTGCCTGGAGTGTTATGGCAGGGGGATATGTCTACACCTTC
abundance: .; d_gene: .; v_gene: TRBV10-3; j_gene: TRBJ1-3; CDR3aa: CAIARDSGNTIYF; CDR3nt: TGTGCCATTGCCAGGGATTCTGGAAACACCATATATTTT
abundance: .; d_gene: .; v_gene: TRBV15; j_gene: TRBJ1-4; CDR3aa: CATSRDFRQGNEKLFF; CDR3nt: TGTGCCACCAGCAGAGATTTCCGGCAGGGCAATGAAAAACTGTTTTTT
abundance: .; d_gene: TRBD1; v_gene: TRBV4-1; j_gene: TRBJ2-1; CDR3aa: CASSQAGWVPGQGRRDEQFF; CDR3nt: TGCGCCAGCAGCCAAGCCGGGTGGGTACCGGGACAGGGGCGGCGGGATGAGCAGTTCTTC
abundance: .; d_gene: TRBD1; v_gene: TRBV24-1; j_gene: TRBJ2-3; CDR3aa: CATSGGGGDTQYF; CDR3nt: TGTGCCACCAGTGGAGGGGGCGGAGATACGCAGTATTTT
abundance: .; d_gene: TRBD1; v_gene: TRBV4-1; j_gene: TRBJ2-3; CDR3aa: CASSRTWGTATDTQYF; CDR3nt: TGCGCCAGCAGCCGGACATGGGGGACAGCCACAGATACGCAGTATTTT
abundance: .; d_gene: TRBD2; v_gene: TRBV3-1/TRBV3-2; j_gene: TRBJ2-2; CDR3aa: CASSQITPLGGSTGELFF; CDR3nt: TGTGCCAGCAGCCAAATCACCCCCTTGGGCGGGAGCACCGGGGAGCTGTTTTTT
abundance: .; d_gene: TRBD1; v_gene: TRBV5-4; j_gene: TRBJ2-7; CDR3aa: CASSPSPGQGDYEQYF; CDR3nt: TGTGCCAGCAGCCCCTCCCCGGGACAGGGTGACTACGAGCAGTACTTC
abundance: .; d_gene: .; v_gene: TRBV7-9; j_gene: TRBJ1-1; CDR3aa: CASSSPGNTEAFF; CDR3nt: TGTGCCAGCAGCTCCCCAGGGAACACTGAAGCTTTCTTT
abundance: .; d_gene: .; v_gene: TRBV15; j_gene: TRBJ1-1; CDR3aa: CATSRDLNGGLEAFF; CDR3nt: TGTGCCACCAGCAGAGATTTAAACGGGGGTCTAGAAGCTTTCTTT
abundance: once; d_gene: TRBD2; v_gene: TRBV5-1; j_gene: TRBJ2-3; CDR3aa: CASSLEAGPGTDTQYF; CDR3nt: TGCGCCAGCAGCTTGGAAGCGGGGCCCGGCACAGATACGCAGTATTTT
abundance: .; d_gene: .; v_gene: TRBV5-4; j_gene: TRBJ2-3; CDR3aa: CASSLRDTTDTQYF; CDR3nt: TGTGCCAGCAGCCTCCGGGACACCACAGATACGCAGTATTTT
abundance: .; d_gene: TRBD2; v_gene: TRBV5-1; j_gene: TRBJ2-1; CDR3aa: CASSLVRGGQGNEQFF; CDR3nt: TGCGCCAGCAGCTTGGTCCGGGGGGGCCAAGGCAATGAGCAGTTCTTC
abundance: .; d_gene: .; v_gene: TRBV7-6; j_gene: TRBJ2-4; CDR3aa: CASRPKGVEKALAKNIQYF; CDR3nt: TGTGCCAGCAGACCCAAAGGGGTTGAAAAAGCCCTAGCCAAAAACATTCAGTACTTC
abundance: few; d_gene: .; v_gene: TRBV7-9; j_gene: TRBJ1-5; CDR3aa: CASSPTDSGNQPQHF; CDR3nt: TGTGCCAGCAGCCCTACGGACTCGGGCAATCAGCCCCAGCATTTT
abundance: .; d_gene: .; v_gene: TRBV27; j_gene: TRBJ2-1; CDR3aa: CASISGSSYNEQFF; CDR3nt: TGTGCCAGCATCAGCGGAAGCTCCTACAATGAGCAGTTCTTC
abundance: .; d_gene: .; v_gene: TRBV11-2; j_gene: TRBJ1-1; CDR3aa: CASSQGRGTEAFF; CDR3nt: TGTGCCAGCAGCCAAGGACGGGGCACTGAAGCTTTCTTT
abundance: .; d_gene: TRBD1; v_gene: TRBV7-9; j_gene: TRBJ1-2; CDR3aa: CASSSRPRDRNYGYTF; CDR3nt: TGTGCCAGCAGCTCAAGACCCAGGGACAGGAACTATGGCTACACCTTC
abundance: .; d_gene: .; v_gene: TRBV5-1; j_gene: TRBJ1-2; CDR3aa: CASSPEGGNYGYTF; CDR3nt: TGCGCCAGCAGCCCCGAGGGCGGAAACTATGGCTACACCTTC
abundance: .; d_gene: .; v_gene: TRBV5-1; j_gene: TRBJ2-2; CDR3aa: CASSLAIGDTGELFF; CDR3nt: TGCGCCAGCAGCTTGGCTATAGGAGACACCGGGGAGCTGTTTTTT
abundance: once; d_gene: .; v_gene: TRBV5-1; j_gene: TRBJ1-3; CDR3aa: CASSLSGFSGNTIYF; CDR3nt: TGCGCCAGCAGCTTGTCAGGGTTCTCTGGAAACACCATATATTTT
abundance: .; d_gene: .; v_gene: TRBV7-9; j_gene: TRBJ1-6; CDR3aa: CASSFSGDSPLHF; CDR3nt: TGTGCCAGCAGCTTCTCAGGGGATTCACCCCTCCACTTT
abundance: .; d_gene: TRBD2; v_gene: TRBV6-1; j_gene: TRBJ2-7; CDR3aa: CASSPPPERGLPPYF; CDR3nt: TGTGCCAGCAGTCCTCCCCCGGAGCGGGGTCTCCCTCCGTACTTC
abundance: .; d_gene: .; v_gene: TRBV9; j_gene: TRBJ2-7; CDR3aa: CASSPSGTFPSSYEQYF; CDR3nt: TGTGCCAGCAGCCCCAGCGGGACATTCCCTTCATCCTACGAGCAGTACTTC
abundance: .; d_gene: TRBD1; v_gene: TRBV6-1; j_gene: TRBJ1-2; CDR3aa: CASRRTGDGYTF; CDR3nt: TGTGCCAGCAGAAGGACAGGGGACGGCTACACCTTC